This T cell receptor beta chain originates from a study of blood T cell repertoires in COVID-19. CDR3 length: 16 amino acids. Losses at the gene ends were 0 bases for V and 4 bases for J; bases not matched to a gene: 3. Germline V CDR1 and CDR2: SEHNR, FQNEAQ (reference sequence). Produced via immunoSEQ multiplex PCR; TCRdb's table is partial and in-frame only. This sample has fewer than 200,000 clones; over 80% occur once, and the top ten carry 4.4%. The clonotype was recovered from a woman aged 50 to 65 who had recovered from COVID-19. This chain connects TRBV7-9 to TRBJ2-1; 10 bases fit TRBD2. Sequenced input: PBMCs or T cells enriched from blood (not recorded which). CDR3 nucleotides: TGTGCCAGCAGCTTAGCACTAGCGGGACTTTACAATGAGCAGTTCTTC. Translation: CASSLALAGLYNEQFF.